The rows below give T cell receptor beta chains drawn from one sample of a study of multiple sclerosis patients with progressive multifocal leukoencephalopathy. Here immunoSEQ multiplex PCR was the method, and the copy in TCRdb shows in-frame clones only, minus some. The sample has roughly 32,000 clones; approximately 86% are singletons. Sequenced here: PBMCs, sampled from a patient treated with natalizumab. Every receptor here comes from a woman between 35 and 50 years old with progressive multifocal leukoencephalopathy. Each CDR3 is given with its conserved first and last residue. A D gene is named only where the DNA matches it firmly. Expanded clones get a size class; other rows say once, few or many, or leave the size out.

d_gene: TRBD2
v_gene: TRBV19
j_gene: TRBJ2-2
abundance: NA
CDR3nt: TGTGCCAGTAGTCCTATGACTAGCGGGGGGGAGCTGTTTTTT
CDR3aa: CASSPMTSGGELFF

d_gene: TRBD1
v_gene: TRBV28
j_gene: TRBJ1-2
abundance: NA
CDR3nt: TGTGCCAGCAGTTCCTACAGGGGGACGAATGGCTACACCTTC
CDR3aa: CASSSYRGTNGYTF

d_gene: TRBD2
v_gene: TRBV19
j_gene: TRBJ2-5
abundance: once
CDR3nt: TGTGCCAGTAGTACCCTTCCGGTCAGGGCTAGCGGGAGTGTGCCCGAGAGGGAGACCCAGTACTTC
CDR3aa: CASSTLPVRASGSVPERETQYF

d_gene: NA
v_gene: TRBV27
j_gene: TRBJ1-4
abundance: NA
CDR3nt: TGTGCCAGCAGCGATTTTGGGAAGGCTAATGAAAAACTGTTTTTT
CDR3aa: CASSDFGKANEKLFF

d_gene: TRBD1
v_gene: TRBV7-2
j_gene: TRBJ1-2
abundance: NA
CDR3nt: TGTGCCAGCAGCTTAGAAAGGGGGCGAAGGGGCTACACCTTC
CDR3aa: CASSLERGRRGYTF

d_gene: NA
v_gene: TRBV5-6
j_gene: TRBJ2-3
abundance: NA
CDR3nt: TGTGCCAGCAGCTGGACGGGCACAGATACGCAGTATTTT
CDR3aa: CASSWTGTDTQYF

d_gene: NA
v_gene: TRBV12-5
j_gene: TRBJ1-3
abundance: once
CDR3nt: TGTGCTAGTGGTTTGGTACGGATAGGGACCTCTGGAAACACCATATATTTT
CDR3aa: CASGLVRIGTSGNTIYF

d_gene: NA
v_gene: TRBV9
j_gene: TRBJ2-7
abundance: NA
CDR3nt: TGTGCCAGCAGCAACGAGGGGGGATCATCCTACGAGCAGTACTTC
CDR3aa: CASSNEGGSSYEQYF

d_gene: TRBD1
v_gene: TRBV30
j_gene: TRBJ1-5
abundance: NA
CDR3nt: TGTGCCTGGAGGTCGCAGGGGGATCAGCCCCAGCATTTT
CDR3aa: CAWRSQGDQPQHF

d_gene: NA
v_gene: TRBV19
j_gene: TRBJ1-1
abundance: NA
CDR3nt: TGTGCCAGTAGTATAGACGGGGGCATGAACACTGAAGCTTTCTTT
CDR3aa: CASSIDGGMNTEAFF

d_gene: NA
v_gene: TRBV5-1
j_gene: TRBJ2-3
abundance: NA
CDR3nt: TGCGCCAGCCGCATAACAGGAGACACAGATACGCAGTATTTT
CDR3aa: CASRITGDTDTQYF

d_gene: TRBD1
v_gene: TRBV14
j_gene: TRBJ2-7
abundance: NA
CDR3nt: TGTGCCAGCAGCCAAGAACAGGGGGAACCCTACGAGCAGTACTTC
CDR3aa: CASSQEQGEPYEQYF

d_gene: NA
v_gene: TRBV19
j_gene: TRBJ1-1
abundance: NA
CDR3nt: TGTGCCAGTAGTACGGAAGCCTTCGGGACTGAAGCTTTCTTT
CDR3aa: CASSTEAFGTEAFF

d_gene: NA
v_gene: TRBV5-1
j_gene: TRBJ2-7
abundance: NA
CDR3nt: TGCGCCAGCAGGAGGGGCACGGGAAGCTCCTACGAGCAGTACTTC
CDR3aa: CASRRGTGSSYEQYF

d_gene: TRBD1
v_gene: TRBV6-1
j_gene: TRBJ1-2
abundance: NA
CDR3nt: TGTGCCAGCAGTCAATCTTCAGGGGGGAGTCTTGGCTACACCTTC
CDR3aa: CASSQSSGGSLGYTF

d_gene: TRBD1
v_gene: TRBV5-1
j_gene: TRBJ2-3
abundance: NA
CDR3nt: TGCGCCAGCAGCTTACAGGGGTTTAGCACAGATACGCAGTATTTT
CDR3aa: CASSLQGFSTDTQYF

d_gene: NA
v_gene: TRBV7-2
j_gene: TRBJ2-2
abundance: once
CDR3nt: TGTGCCAGCAGCACGAGTCGGACGGTGAACACCGGGGAGCTGTTTTTT
CDR3aa: CASSTSRTVNTGELFF

d_gene: NA
v_gene: TRBV9
j_gene: TRBJ2-5
abundance: NA
CDR3nt: TGTGCCAGCAGCGTAGGGGGCTTCCAGCGTTCCCAAGAGACCCAGTACTTC
CDR3aa: CASSVGGFQRSQETQYF

d_gene: NA
v_gene: TRBV18
j_gene: TRBJ2-5
abundance: NA
CDR3nt: TGTGCCAGCTCAGGGGTACAAGAGACCCAGTACTTC
CDR3aa: CASSGVQETQYF

d_gene: NA
v_gene: TRBV7-9
j_gene: TRBJ1-2
abundance: NA
CDR3nt: TGTGCCAGCAGCTTTGCAGGGGACTATGGCTACACCTTC
CDR3aa: CASSFAGDYGYTF

d_gene: NA
v_gene: TRBV11-3
j_gene: TRBJ2-7
abundance: NA
CDR3nt: TGTGCCAGCAGCGGTGCTGAGGGACACGAGCAGTACTTC
CDR3aa: CASSGAEGHEQYF

d_gene: NA
v_gene: TRBV10-2
j_gene: TRBJ2-7
abundance: NA
CDR3nt: TGCGCCAGCAGTGAGGGGAGCTCCTACGAGCAGTACTTC
CDR3aa: CASSEGSSYEQYF

d_gene: TRBD2
v_gene: TRBV6-4
j_gene: TRBJ2-1
abundance: NA
CDR3nt: TGTGCCAGCAGTGTTCTAGCGGGGGATGGGGGCAGTGAGCAGTTCTTC
CDR3aa: CASSVLAGDGGSEQFF

d_gene: NA
v_gene: TRBV18
j_gene: TRBJ1-1
abundance: NA
CDR3nt: TGTGCCAGCTCACCTAGCGGACGGGGAGGGGATGAAGCTTTCTTT
CDR3aa: CASSPSGRGGDEAFF

d_gene: TRBD1
v_gene: TRBV19
j_gene: TRBJ2-1
abundance: NA
CDR3nt: TGTGCCAGTAGTCCCAGGGGGCTAAACTACAATGAGCAGTTCTTC
CDR3aa: CASSPRGLNYNEQFF

d_gene: TRBD1
v_gene: TRBV11-3
j_gene: TRBJ2-1
abundance: NA
CDR3nt: TGTGCCAGCACGAGGACAGGGTACCAACTAAGCTCCTACAATGAGCAGTTCTTC
CDR3aa: CASTRTGYQLSSYNEQFF

d_gene: TRBD1
v_gene: TRBV12-5
j_gene: TRBJ2-1
abundance: NA
CDR3nt: TGTGCTAGTGGTTGGGGGACAGGGGGTTCCAATGAGCAGTTCTTC
CDR3aa: CASGWGTGGSNEQFF

d_gene: NA
v_gene: TRBV28
j_gene: TRBJ1-1
abundance: NA
CDR3nt: TGTGCCAGCAGCAACATCCTGGGGGGCGGAGGGAGCACTGAAGCTTTCTTT
CDR3aa: CASSNILGGGGSTEAFF

d_gene: TRBD1
v_gene: TRBV4-1
j_gene: TRBJ2-7
abundance: NA
CDR3nt: TGCGCCAGCAGCCTTTCCGGGACAGAAGCCTACGAGCAGTACTTC
CDR3aa: CASSLSGTEAYEQYF

d_gene: TRBD2
v_gene: TRBV5-4
j_gene: TRBJ2-3
abundance: NA
CDR3nt: TGTGCCAGCAGCTTGGCACGGGGGGGGACAGATACGCAGTATTTT
CDR3aa: CASSLARGGTDTQYF

d_gene: NA
v_gene: TRBV25-1
j_gene: TRBJ1-6
abundance: NA
CDR3nt: TGTGCCAGCAGTGAATACAGAAATTCACCCCTCCACTTT
CDR3aa: CASSEYRNSPLHF

d_gene: NA
v_gene: TRBV7-9
j_gene: TRBJ1-1
abundance: NA
CDR3nt: TGTGCCAGCAGCCCCTCAGTCGCTGAAGCTTTCTTT
CDR3aa: CASSPSVAEAFF